This passage covers 21 T cell receptor beta chains from one sample sequenced in a study of PD-1 blockade in classical Hodgkin lymphoma. Each and every patient relapsed after autologous stem cell transplantation, and patients got differing brentuximab vedotin exposure. Profiled with immunoSEQ multiplex PCR; TCRdb holds only in-frame clones, not every one. The table records about 46,000 clones, over 70% of them present only once. Here the sequenced sample was peripheral blood mononuclear cells (PBMCs), taken before the second cycle of nivolumab. The source is a human donor with classical Hodgkin lymphoma.

This chain uses TRBV7-3 with TRBJ2-7, with D perhaps TRBD1 or TRBD2 (5 bases each). The CDR3 extends over 16 amino acids. CDR1 and CDR2 (germline): SGHTA, FQGTGA. Trimming left V 5 bases short and J 3 bases short, with 20 bases between. CDR3 loop: CASSPAFRQGVYEQYF. DNA of the CDR3: TGTGCCAGCAGCCCCGCCTTCCGGCAGGGAGTCTACGAGCAGTACTTC.

This clone was picked up a small number of times. The gene calls are TRBV4-2 and TRBJ2-5; 11 nucleotides match TRBD1. J gave up 4 bases and V 3 bases, and 7 bases lay outside the gene matches. Per germline, CDR1 LGHNA and CDR2 YNFKEQ. The CDR3 spans 16 residues. The CDR3: CASSHPGQGAVETQYF. In nucleotides, the CDR3 is TGTGCCAGCAGCCACCCCGGACAGGGGGCCGTAGAGACCCAGTACTTC.

The chain combines TRBV9 with TRBJ2-1; D not certain. V dropped 0 bases and J dropped 0 bases, with 10 bases sitting between them. The CDR3 contains 16 residues. Per the germline V gene, CDR1 is SGDLS and CDR2 is YYNGEE. Here the CDR3 reads CASSVAGPTSYNEQFF. The DNA of the CDR3 is TGTGCCAGCAGCGTAGCTGGCCCAACCTCCTACAATGAGCAGTTCTTC.

In its sample, this clone was seen once. The CDR3 loop is CASSLSSPFEAFF. CDR3 DNA sequence: TGTGCCAGCAGTTTATCGTCCCCGTTTGAAGCTTTCTTT. The chain couples TRBV27 to TRBJ1-1, with unresolved D. Trimming removed 0 bases at V and 7 bases at J, with 9 bases between. The germline V gene encodes CDR1 MNHEY and CDR2 SMNVEV (reference sequence). The CDR3 runs 13 residues.

The V call is TRBV5-6, the J call TRBJ1-2; weak D call: TRBD1 (5 bases). The V end was cut by 5 bases, the J end by 6 bases, with 17 bases between. Looked up from germline, CDR1 is SGHDT and CDR2 is YYEEEE. The CDR3 is 14 residues long. The CDR3 region is CASSLTGVHNGYTF. Written as DNA, the CDR3 is TGTGCCAGCAGTCTTACAGGAGTCCACAATGGCTACACCTTC.

The chain combines TRBV6-6 with TRBJ2-1; tentative D call: TRBD1 (6 bases). The CDR3 runs to 14 residues. V was shortened by 2 bases and J by 15 bases, with 20 bases between the two germline ends. The V gene's germline CDR1 is MNHNY and CDR2 SVGAGI (reference sequence). The CDR3 sequence: CASSYRRDRLEGFF. DNA for the CDR3: TGTGCCAGCAGTTACCGCCGAGACAGGCTCGAAGGGTTCTTC.

The chain links TRBV5-1 to TRBJ1-1; tentatively, D is TRBD1 (5 bases). V was pared by 1 base and J by 1 base, with 20 bases between. The CDR3 contains 18 residues. Germline CDR1 is SGHRS and CDR2 is YFSETQ. The CDR3 is CASSLRSPRDSKNTEAFF. CDR3 DNA: TGCGCCAGCAGCTTGAGAAGTCCCCGGGACTCAAAGAACACTGAAGCTTTCTTT.

The chain employs TRBV28 and TRBJ1-1; weak D call: TRBD1 (6 bases). The V gene's germline CDR1 is MDHEN and CDR2 SYDVKM. The CDR3 is 11 amino acids. V lost 8 bases to trimming and J lost 5 bases, with 9 bases between them. CDR3: CASGGATEAFF. Here the CDR3 DNA reads TGTGCCAGCGGGGGGGCGACTGAAGCTTTCTTT.

The chain combines TRBV5-1 with TRBJ2-4, with D maybe TRBD1 (7 bases). Trimming pared 0 bases from V and 7 bases from J, leaving 17 bases between. CDR3 length: 16 residues. CDR1 SGHRS and CDR2 YFSETQ come from the germline V gene. DNA for the CDR3: TGCGCCAGCAGCTTGGTAGGTTCAGGGGGGAAGAACATTCAGTACTTC. This encodes CASSLVGSGGKNIQYF.

The V call is TRBV4-2, the J call TRBJ1-1, with a possible D match to TRBD1 (5 bases). V was shortened by 4 bases and J by 10 bases, with 22 bases between the two germline ends. There are 15 residues in the CDR3. Germline V CDR1 and CDR2: LGHNA, YNFKEQ. The CDR3 loop reads CASSLRDGAETGAFF. The CDR3 bases are TGTGCCAGCAGCCTCAGGGACGGGGCCGAAACCGGAGCTTTCTTT.

The chain couples TRBV7-2 to TRBJ1-2; the D gene is possibly TRBD1 (6 bases). This CDR3 contains 15 residues. Germline CDR1 is SGHTA and CDR2 is FQGNSA. V dropped 1 base and J dropped 5 bases, with 14 bases sitting between them. CDR3 protein: CASSLDRDLFYGYTF. The CDR3 region has the DNA TGTGCCAGCAGCTTAGACAGGGACCTCTTTTATGGCTACACCTTC.

This clone was detected only a few times. This sequence joins TRBV10-3 and TRBJ1-4; D is uncertain. Germline CDR1 ENHRY, CDR2 SYGVKD. V shed 3 bases and J shed 4 bases, with 9 bases lying between them. The CDR3 contains 14 residues. As DNA, the CDR3 is TGTGCCATCAGTGACTCCAGTTATAATGAAAAACTGTTTTTT. Amino acids: CAISDSSYNEKLFF.

The J gene is TRBJ2-7, the V gene TRBV11-3; tentative D call: TRBD2 (5 bases). The CDR3 is 14 amino acids. Germline CDR1 reads SGHNT; CDR2 reads YENEEA. The germline V and J ends were trimmed by 2 bases and 2 bases, with 10 bases remaining between them. The DNA for the CDR3 is TGTGCCAGCAGCTTATTAGCGAGTACCTACGAGCAGTACTTC. Translated, it gives CASSLLASTYEQYF. Full variable domain (outside the CDR3, taken from reference TRBV11-3 and TRBJ2-7): EAGVVQSPRYKIIEKKQPVAFWCNPISGHNTLYWYLQNLGQGPELLIRYENEEAVDDSQLPKDRFSAERLKGVDSTLKIQPAELGDSAVYLCASSLLASTYEQYFGPGTRLTVT.

This clone appeared once. V and J are TRBV29-1 and TRBJ1-4; possible D gene TRBD1, 5 bases. The CDR3 is 13 residues long. V was shortened by 0 bases and J by 7 bases, with 9 bases between the two germline ends. In germline, CDR1 is SQVTM, CDR2 ANQGSEA. The CDR3 here is CSVEERGFEKLFF. CDR3 in DNA: TGCAGCGTTGAAGAACGGGGGTTTGAAAAACTGTTTTTT. Combining the CDR3 with reference TRBV29-1 and TRBJ1-4 gives the whole variable domain SAVISQKPSRDICQRGTSLTIQCQVDSQVTMMFWYRQQPGQSLTLIATANQGSEATYESGFVIDKFPISRPNLTFSTLTVSNMSPEDSSIYLCSVEERGFEKLFFGSGTQLSVL.

This clone is medium-sized by share. The chain combines TRBV2 with TRBJ1-2; D is unclear. Germline V gene data show CDR1 as SNHLY and CDR2 as FYNNEI. This CDR3 is built from 15 residues. The V and J ends lost 7 bases and 2 bases respectively, with 17 bases between them. CDR3 bases: TGTGCCAGCACCTACCTCGAGGAGGTAAACTATGGCTACACCTTC. Translation gives CASTYLEEVNYGYTF.

The rearrangement links TRBV5-1 to TRBJ1-1; D perhaps matches TRBD1 (5 bases). Trimming cost V 0 bases and J 0 bases, with 9 bases left between them. The CDR3 length is 15 residues. CDR1 and CDR2 (germline): SGHRS, YFSETQ. The CDR3 loop reads CASSLDPGLNTEAFF. The CDR3 coding sequence is TGCGCCAGCAGCTTGGACCCAGGGTTGAACACTGAAGCTTTCTTT.

The chain couples TRBV4-3 to TRBJ1-2, with 8 bases fitting TRBD1. Germline assignment: CDR1 LGHNA and CDR2 YSLEER. V shed 1 base, J shed 3 bases, and the junction held 7 bases outside the gene matches. The length of the CDR3 is 16 residues. The CDR3, as DNA: TGCGCCAGCAGCCAAGTCGAACTGACAGGGGACTATGGCTACACCTTC. It encodes CASSQVELTGDYGYTF.

In this sample, this clone turned up once. The gene calls are TRBV4-3 and TRBJ1-2; tentatively, D is TRBD1 (6 bases). V was shortened by 1 base and J by 7 bases, with 22 bases between the two germline ends. The CDR3 length is 17 residues. The germline gives CDR1 LGHNA, CDR2 YSLEER. This chain's CDR3 is CASSQADSLTSISGYTF. CDR3 sequence (DNA): TGCGCCAGCAGCCAAGCGGACAGTTTGACTTCCATTAGTGGCTACACCTTC.

The chain joins TRBV7-2 to TRBJ2-1; D remains unclear. Germline values: CDR1 SGHTA, CDR2 FQGNSA. CDR3 length: 16 residues. The ends were cut back, 5 bases at V and 5 bases at J, with 19 bases in the middle. Here the CDR3 reads CASSPRSYGGDNEQFF. The CDR3 nucleotides read TGTGCCAGCAGCCCCAGATCATACGGTGGGGACAATGAGCAGTTCTTC.

This clone was counted a single time. This chain links TRBV5-1 with TRBJ1-4; 9 bases are a match to TRBD1. In germline, CDR1 is SGHRS, CDR2 YFSETQ. After removal of 4 bases from V and 8 bases from J, the junction contained 12 bases not matched to a gene. CDR3 length equals 16 residues. The chain's CDR3 is CASSGGTGLIREKLFF. CDR3 sequence (DNA): TGCGCCAGCAGCGGGGGGACAGGGTTAATCCGCGAAAAACTGTTTTTT.

The chain links TRBV28 to TRBJ1-2; 10 nucleotides line up with TRBD1. Germline-derived CDR1 and CDR2 are MDHEN and SYDVKM. J gave up 6 bases and V 6 bases, and 4 bases lay outside the gene matches. The CDR3 totals 13 residues. The CDR3 spells CASRQGQGNGYTF. The DNA of the CDR3 is TGTGCCAGCAGGCAGGGACAGGGGAATGGCTACACCTTC.